These T cell receptor beta chains were read from a single sample in a study of blood T cell repertoires in COVID-19. Sequencing used immunoSEQ multiplex PCR; TCRdb keeps in-frame clones, though not all of them. Among around 250,000 clones, roughly nine tenths were seen once, and the ten largest hold around 3.6%. The sequenced material came from peripheral blood. The receptors derive from a man between 18 and 35 years old with active or convalescent COVID-19. CDR3s include the opening cysteine and the closing phenylalanine or tryptophan. The D gene is left open where the match is weak. Only some rows state a clone size, as once, few, many or a class for expanded clones.

TRBV14	.	.	TRBJ2-7	TGTGCCAGCAGCCAAGTCCGAGTCGGGGGGCTTATCTACGAGCAGTACTTC	CASSQVRVGGLIYEQYF
TRBV11-3	.	.	TRBJ2-7	TGTGCCAGCAGCTCCTCCTATAGCGCTCCCTACGAGCAGTACTTC	CASSSSYSAPYEQYF
TRBV3-1/TRBV3-2	.	.	TRBJ1-2	TGTGCCAGCAGCCAAGGGGCAGGGCACTATGGCTACACCTTC	CASSQGAGHYGYTF
TRBV5-4	TRBD1	once	TRBJ2-5	TGTGCCAGCAGCTTGGTCGACAGGGGAGGAGAGACCCAGTACTTC	CASSLVDRGGETQYF
TRBV5-6	.	.	TRBJ2-5	TGTGCCAGCAGCTTGCTCTCGGGGCAAGAGACCCAGTACTTC	CASSLLSGQETQYF
TRBV7-9	.	.	TRBJ2-6	TGTGCCAGCAGCCCCCGGACGGGAAGGCGGGCCAACGTCCTGACTTTC	CASSPRTGRRANVLTF
TRBV9	.	.	TRBJ2-3	TGTGCCAGCAGCGCCGAGGGGGAAGAAACAGATACGCAGTATTTT	CASSAEGEETDTQYF
TRBV4-1	.	.	TRBJ2-7	TGCGCCAGCAGCCAAGACCGCTCCTACGAGCAGTACTTC	CASSQDRSYEQYF
TRBV5-1	TRBD2	.	TRBJ2-5	TGCGCCAGCAGCTTGGCCGGGGAGCGGGGGACCCAGTACTTC	CASSLAGERGTQYF
TRBV19	TRBD2	.	TRBJ2-5	TGTGCCAGTAGTATGGGGACTAGCGGGATTGGGGAGACCCAGTACTTC	CASSMGTSGIGETQYF
TRBV28	.	.	TRBJ2-5	TGTGCCAGCAGTTACCGACAGCAAGAGACCCAGTACTTC	CASSYRQQETQYF
TRBV4-1	TRBD1	.	TRBJ1-2	TGCGCCAGCAGCCAAGACCGGGACAGTCATAACTATGGCTACACCTTC	CASSQDRDSHNYGYTF
TRBV11-3	.	.	TRBJ2-1	TGTGCCAGCAGCCGGCGGGGCGGAAACAATGAGCAGTTCTTC	CASSRRGGNNEQFF
TRBV29-1	.	.	TRBJ2-7	TGCAGCGTTGCCTCCCGGTCCTACGAGCAGTACTTC	CSVASRSYEQYF
TRBV7-8	TRBD1	.	TRBJ1-3	TGTGCCAGCAGCGCCCTCATGTCGGACAGGGGGGGCGACACCATATATTTT	CASSALMSDRGGDTIYF
TRBV11-2	.	.	TRBJ2-7	TGTGCCAGCAGCTTAGATCTCGGGGTTTCCTACGAGCAGTACTTC	CASSLDLGVSYEQYF
TRBV6-2/TRBV6-3	.	.	TRBJ2-3	TGTGCCAGCAGTTATTCAAGCGTCGCCGGCACAGATACGCAGTATTTT	CASSYSSVAGTDTQYF
TRBV7-9	TRBD1	.	TRBJ2-2	TGTGCCAGCAGCCCGGGACAGGGGGCGTACACCGGGGAGCTGTTTTTT	CASSPGQGAYTGELFF
TRBV5-1	.	.	TRBJ2-1	TGCGCCAGCACCCAATCGGCTAGGAATGAGCAGTTCTTC	CASTQSARNEQFF
TRBV5-1	.	.	TRBJ2-7	TGCGCCAGCGGACAGAGCGAATCCCGAATCTCCTACGAGCAGTACTTC	CASGQSESRISYEQYF
TRBV24-1	.	.	TRBJ2-3	TGTGCCACCAGTGACTCGTCAAGGGGCCTAGGCACAGATACGCAGTATTTT	CATSDSSRGLGTDTQYF
TRBV10-3	.	.	TRBJ1-2	TGTGCCATCAGGGGGCTGAGCTATGGCTACACCTTC	CAIRGLSYGYTF
TRBV2	.	.	TRBJ1-6	TGTGCCAGCAGTGAAGGGACTAGCAATTCACCCCTCCACTTT	CASSEGTSNSPLHF
TRBV5-6	.	.	TRBJ2-7	TGTGCCAGCACGAGAAACTACGAGCAGTACTTC	CASTRNYEQYF
TRBV3-1/TRBV3-2	.	.	TRBJ1-2	TGTGCCAGCAGCCAAGAGGTCGGAGGGATCTATGGCTACACCTTC	CASSQEVGGIYGYTF
TRBV29-1	TRBD2	.	TRBJ2-7	TGCAGCGTTGAAGGACTAGCGGGAGACGAGCAGTACTTC	CSVEGLAGDEQYF